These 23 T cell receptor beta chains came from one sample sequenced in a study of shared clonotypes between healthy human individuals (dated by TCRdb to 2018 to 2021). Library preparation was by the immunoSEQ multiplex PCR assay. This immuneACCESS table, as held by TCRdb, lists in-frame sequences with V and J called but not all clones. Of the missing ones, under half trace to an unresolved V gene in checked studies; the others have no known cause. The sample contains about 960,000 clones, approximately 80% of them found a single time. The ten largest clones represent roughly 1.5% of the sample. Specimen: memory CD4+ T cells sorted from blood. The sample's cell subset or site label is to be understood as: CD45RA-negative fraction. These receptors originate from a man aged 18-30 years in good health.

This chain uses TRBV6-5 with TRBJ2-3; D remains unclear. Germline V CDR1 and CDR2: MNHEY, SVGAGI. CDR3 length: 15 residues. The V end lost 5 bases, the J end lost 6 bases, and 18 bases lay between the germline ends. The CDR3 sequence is CASSPRSVLGDTQYF. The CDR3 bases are TGTGCCAGCAGTCCCCGAAGTGTATTAGGGGATACGCAGTATTTT.

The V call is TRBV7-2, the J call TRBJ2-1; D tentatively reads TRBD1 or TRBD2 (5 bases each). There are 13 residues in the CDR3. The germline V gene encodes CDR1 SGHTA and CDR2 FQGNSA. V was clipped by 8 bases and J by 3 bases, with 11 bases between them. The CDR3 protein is CASGDGHYNEQFF. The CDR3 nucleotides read TGTGCCAGCGGGGACGGACACTACAATGAGCAGTTCTTC.

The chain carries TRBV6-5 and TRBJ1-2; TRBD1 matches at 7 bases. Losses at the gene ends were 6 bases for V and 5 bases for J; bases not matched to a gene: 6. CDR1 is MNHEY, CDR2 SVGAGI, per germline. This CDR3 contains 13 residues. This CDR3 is CASRLTGKYGYTF. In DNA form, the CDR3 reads TGTGCCAGCAGGTTGACAGGGAAATATGGCTACACCTTC.

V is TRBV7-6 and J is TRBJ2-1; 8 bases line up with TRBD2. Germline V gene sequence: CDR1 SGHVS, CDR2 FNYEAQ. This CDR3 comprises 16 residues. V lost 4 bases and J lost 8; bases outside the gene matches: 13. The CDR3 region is CASSSKPGGKADEQFF. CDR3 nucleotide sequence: TGTGCCAGCAGCTCAAAGCCGGGAGGGAAGGCTGATGAGCAGTTCTTC. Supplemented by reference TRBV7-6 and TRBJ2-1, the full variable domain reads GAGVSQSPRYKVTKRGQDVALRCDPISGHVSLYWYRQALGQGPEFLTYFNYEAQQDKSGLPNDRFSAERPEGSISTLTIQRTEQRDSAMYRCASSSKPGGKADEQFFGPGTRLTVL.

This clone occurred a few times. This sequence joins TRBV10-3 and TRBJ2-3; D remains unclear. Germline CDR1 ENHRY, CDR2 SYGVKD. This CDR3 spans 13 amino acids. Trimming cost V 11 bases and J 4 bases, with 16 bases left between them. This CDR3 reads CASRPAAADTQYF. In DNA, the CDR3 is TGTGCCTCTCGACCAGCCGCCGCAGATACGCAGTATTTT.

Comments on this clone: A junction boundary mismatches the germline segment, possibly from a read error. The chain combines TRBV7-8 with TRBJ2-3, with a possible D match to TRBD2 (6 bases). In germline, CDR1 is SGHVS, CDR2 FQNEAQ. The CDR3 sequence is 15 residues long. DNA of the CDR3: TGTGCCAGCACCTTAAGGGCTAGCGTGGCAGATACGCAGTATTTT. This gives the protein CASTLRASVADTQYF.

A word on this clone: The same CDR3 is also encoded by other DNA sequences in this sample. In nucleotides, the CDR3 is TGCAGTGCCCCACGGACAGATACGCAGTATTTT. Its protein product is CSAPRTDTQYF. This chain uses TRBV20-1 with TRBJ2-3; D unclear. CDR3 length: 11 amino acids. Germline V gene lookup returns CDR1 DFQATT and CDR2 SNEGSKA (reference sequence). Trimming left V 6 bases short and J 3 bases short, with 7 bases between.

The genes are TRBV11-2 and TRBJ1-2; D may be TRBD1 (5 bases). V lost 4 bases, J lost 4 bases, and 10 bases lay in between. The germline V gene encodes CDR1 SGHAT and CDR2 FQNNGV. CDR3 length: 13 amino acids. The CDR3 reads CASSYDSFYGYTF. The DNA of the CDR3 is TGTGCCAGCAGCTATGACAGCTTCTATGGCTACACCTTC.

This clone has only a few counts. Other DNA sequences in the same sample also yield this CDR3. The CDR3 region has the DNA TGTGCCAGCAGAGGGGACCGACTCTACGAGCAGTACTTC. This gives the protein CASRGDRLYEQYF. The chain combines TRBV6-1 with TRBJ2-7; TRBD1 or TRBD2 may be the D gene (5 bases each). The ends were cut back, 6 bases at V and 3 bases at J, with 12 bases in the middle. Germline CDR1 and CDR2: MNHNS and SASEGT. This CDR3 spans 13 amino acids.

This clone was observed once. The CDR3 here is CASSSRDRGSGNTEAFF. Written as DNA, the CDR3 is TGCGCCAGCAGCTCCAGAGACAGGGGGTCTGGGAACACTGAAGCTTTCTTT. The chain uses TRBV5-1 and TRBJ1-1; TRBD1 matches 9 bases. The CDR3 covers 17 residues. Germline V lookup: CDR1 SGHRS, CDR2 YFSETQ. The ends lost 3 bases at V and 1 base at J; junction bases unmatched: 10.

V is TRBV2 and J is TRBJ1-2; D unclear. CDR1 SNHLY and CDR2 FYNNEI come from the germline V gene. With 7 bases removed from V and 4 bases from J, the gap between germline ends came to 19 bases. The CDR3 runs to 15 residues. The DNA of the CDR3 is TGTGCCAGCACCCAAGAAGGCGGGGAAAGCTATGGCTACACCTTC. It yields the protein CASTQEGGESYGYTF.

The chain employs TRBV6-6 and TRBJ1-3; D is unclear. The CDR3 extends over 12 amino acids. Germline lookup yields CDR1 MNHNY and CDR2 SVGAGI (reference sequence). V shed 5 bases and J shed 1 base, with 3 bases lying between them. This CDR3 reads CASSGSGNTIYF. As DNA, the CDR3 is TGTGCCAGCAGTGGATCTGGAAACACCATATATTTT.

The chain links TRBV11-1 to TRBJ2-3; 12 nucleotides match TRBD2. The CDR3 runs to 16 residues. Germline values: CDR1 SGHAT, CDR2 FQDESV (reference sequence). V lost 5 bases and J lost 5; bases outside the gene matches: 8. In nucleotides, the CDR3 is TGTGCCAGCAGCCTGACTAGCGGGGGCAGGATAGATACGCAGTATTTT. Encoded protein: CASSLTSGGRIDTQYF.

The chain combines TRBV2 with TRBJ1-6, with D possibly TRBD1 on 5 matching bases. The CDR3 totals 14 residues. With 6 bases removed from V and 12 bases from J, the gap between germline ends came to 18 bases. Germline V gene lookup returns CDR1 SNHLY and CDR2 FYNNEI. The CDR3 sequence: CASRGDGLKGPLHF. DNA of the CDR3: TGTGCCAGCAGGGGGGACGGCCTTAAGGGACCCCTCCACTTT. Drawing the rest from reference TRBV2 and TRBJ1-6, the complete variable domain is EPEVTQTPSHQVTQMGQEVILRCVPISNHLYFYWYRQILGQKVEFLVSFYNNEISEKSEIFDDQFSVERPDGSNFTLKIRSTKLEDSAMYFCASRGDGLKGPLHFGNGTRLTVT.

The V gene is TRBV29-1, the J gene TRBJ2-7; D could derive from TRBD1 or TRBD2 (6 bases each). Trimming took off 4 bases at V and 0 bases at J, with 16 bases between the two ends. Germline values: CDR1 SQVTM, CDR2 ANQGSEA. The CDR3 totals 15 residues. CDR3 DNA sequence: TGCAGCGTTGCCCGGGGGCGGGACCCCTCCTACGAGCAGTACTTC. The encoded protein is CSVARGRDPSYEQYF.

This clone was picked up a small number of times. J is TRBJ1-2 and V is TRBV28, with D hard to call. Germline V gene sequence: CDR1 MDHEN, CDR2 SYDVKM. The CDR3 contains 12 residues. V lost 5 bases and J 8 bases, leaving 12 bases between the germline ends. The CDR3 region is CASSIVSRGYTF. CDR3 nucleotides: TGTGCCAGCAGTATAGTGTCCCGCGGCTACACCTTC.

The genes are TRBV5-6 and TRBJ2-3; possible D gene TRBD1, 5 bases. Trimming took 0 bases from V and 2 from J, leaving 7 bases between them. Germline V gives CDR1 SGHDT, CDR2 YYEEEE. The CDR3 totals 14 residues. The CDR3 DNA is TGTGCCAGCAGCTTGGGACAGTTCACAGATACGCAGTATTTT. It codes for CASSLGQFTDTQYF.

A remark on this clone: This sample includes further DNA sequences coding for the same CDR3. CDR3 protein: CASMGGGETQYF. The CDR3 DNA is TGTGCCAGCATGGGAGGGGGGGAGACCCAGTACTTC. V gene TRBV2 combines with J gene TRBJ2-5; weak D call: TRBD2 (7 bases). With 7 bases removed from V and 5 bases from J, the gap between germline ends came to 11 bases. CDR3 length: 12 residues. Germline V lookup: CDR1 SNHLY, CDR2 FYNNEI.

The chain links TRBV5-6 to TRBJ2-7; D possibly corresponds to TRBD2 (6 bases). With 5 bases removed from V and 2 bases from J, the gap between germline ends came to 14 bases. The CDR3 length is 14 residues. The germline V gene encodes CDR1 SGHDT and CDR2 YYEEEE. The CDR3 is CASRVAPGAYEQYF. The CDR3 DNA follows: TGTGCCAGCAGAGTCGCGCCGGGGGCCTACGAGCAGTACTTC.

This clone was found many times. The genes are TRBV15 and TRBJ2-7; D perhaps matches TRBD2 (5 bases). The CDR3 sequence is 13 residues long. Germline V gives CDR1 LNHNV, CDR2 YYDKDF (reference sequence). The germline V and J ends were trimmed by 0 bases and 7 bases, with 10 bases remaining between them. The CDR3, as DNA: TGTGCCACCAGCAGAGAGGTTGCGGGTGAGCAGTACTTC. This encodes CATSREVAGEQYF.

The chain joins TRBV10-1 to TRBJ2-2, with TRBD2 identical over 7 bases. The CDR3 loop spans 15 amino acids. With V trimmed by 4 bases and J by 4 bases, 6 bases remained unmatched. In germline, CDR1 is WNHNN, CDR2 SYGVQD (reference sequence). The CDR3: CASSGVAGVTGELFF. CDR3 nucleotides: TGCGCCAGCAGTGGGGTTGCGGGAGTCACCGGGGAGCTGTTTTTT.

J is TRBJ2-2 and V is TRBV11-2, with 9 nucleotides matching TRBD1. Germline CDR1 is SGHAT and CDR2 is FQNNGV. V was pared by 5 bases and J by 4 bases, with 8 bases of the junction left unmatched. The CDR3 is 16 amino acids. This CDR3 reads CASSPGTGKGTGELFF. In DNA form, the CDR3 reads TGTGCCAGCAGCCCAGGGACAGGGAAGGGCACCGGGGAGCTGTTTTTT.

This CDR3 reads CASSLIESQGNSPLHF. Here the CDR3 DNA reads TGCGCCAGCAGCTTGATAGAGAGTCAGGGGAATTCACCCCTCCACTTT. This chain uses TRBV5-1 with TRBJ1-6, with D possibly TRBD1 on 6 matching bases. V was trimmed by 1 base and J by 7 bases, leaving 15 bases between them. The CDR3 has 16 residues. CDR1 and CDR2 (germline): SGHRS, YFSETQ.